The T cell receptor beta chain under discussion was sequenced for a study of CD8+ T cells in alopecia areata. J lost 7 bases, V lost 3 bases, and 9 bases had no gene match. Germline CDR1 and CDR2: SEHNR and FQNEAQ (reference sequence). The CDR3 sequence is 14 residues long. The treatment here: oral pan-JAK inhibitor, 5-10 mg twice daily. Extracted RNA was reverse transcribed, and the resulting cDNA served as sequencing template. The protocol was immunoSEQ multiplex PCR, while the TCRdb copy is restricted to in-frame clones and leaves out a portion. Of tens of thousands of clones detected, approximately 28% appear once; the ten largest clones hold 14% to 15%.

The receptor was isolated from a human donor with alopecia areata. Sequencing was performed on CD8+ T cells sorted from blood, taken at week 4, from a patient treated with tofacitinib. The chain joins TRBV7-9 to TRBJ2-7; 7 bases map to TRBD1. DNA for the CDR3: TGTGCCAGCAGCTTGAGAGGACAGGCTGGAGAGCAGTACTTC. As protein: CASSLRGQAGEQYF.